Shown below are 25 T cell receptor beta chains from a single sample sequenced in a study of T cell repertoires in cytomegalovirus infection (dated by TCRdb to the late 2010s). TCRdb shows the sequencer as Illumina HiSeq 1500. TCRdb redid the processing of the public reads, applying fastp at Q25 and MiXCR, and retained in-frame beta chains. Rows matching on CDR3 protein sequence are summarized as one entry with the most common DNA and genes. Within this sample are approximately 250,000 distinct CDR3 sequences, with 6% to 8% of them counted one time only. The top ten hold more than 5.5% of the sample. The sequenced sample was PBMCs. All receptors derive from a human donor in good health (CMV status not recorded). Some clones in this sample may be carry-over from other donors' samples.

There are many counts of this clonotype. V and J are TRBV5-1 and TRBJ2-2, with D perhaps matching TRBD2 (5 bases). The V gene lost 0 bases and the J gene lost 4 bases, with 7 bases spanning the gap. The germline V gene encodes CDR1 SGHRS and CDR2 YFSETQ. CDR3 length: 14 amino acids. CDR3 bases: TGCGCCAGCAGCTTGGGGGAGCCCACCGGGGAGCTGTTTTTT. Protein: CASSLGEPTGELFF. The variable domain in full, completed from reference TRBV5-1 and TRBJ2-2, reads KAGVTQTPRYLIKTRGQQVTLSCSPISGHRSVSWYQQTPGQGLQFLFEYFSETQRNKGNFPGRFSGRQFSNSRSEMNVSTLELGDSALYLCASSLGEPTGELFFGEGSRLTVL.

This clonotype was counted many times. The rearrangement links TRBV12-3 or TRBV12-4 to TRBJ1-1; 7 positions match TRBD1. The trim removed 6 bases at V and 4 bases at J, leaving 8 bases unmatched. CDR3 length: 14 amino acids. The CDR3 sequence: CASRKSTGITEAFF. The CDR3 DNA reads as TGTGCCAGCAGGAAGTCGACAGGGATCACTGAAGCTTTCTTT.

This clonotype was seen repeatedly, ten times or more. The junction departs from germline at one end; a sequencing error may be responsible. The chain recombines TRBV20-1 with TRBJ2-1; the D is unclear. Germline assignment: CDR1 DFQATT and CDR2 SNEGSKA (reference sequence). This CDR3 contains 12 residues. CDR3 protein: CSATPTYNEQFF. The DNA of the CDR3 is TGCAGTGCTACCCCAACCTATAATGAGCAGTTCTTC.

The chain joins TRBV14 to TRBJ2-7; 7 bases match TRBD1. The CDR3 contains 14 residues. Germline-derived CDR1 and CDR2 are SGHDN and FVKESK. V lost 1 base and J lost 6; bases outside the gene matches: 6. CDR3 residues: CASSQGTGLGEQYF. The CDR3 bases are TGTGCCAGCAGCCAAGGGACAGGCCTGGGCGAGCAGTACTTC.

This clonotype was counted ten times or more. J is TRBJ2-1 and V is TRBV7-6, with 7 bases identical to TRBD2. CDR1 and CDR2 (germline): SGHVS, FNYEAQ. V gave up 2 bases and J gave up 6 bases; unmatched junction bases: 4. The CDR3 extends over 14 amino acids. CDR3 sequence (DNA): TGTGCCAGCAGCTTACTAGCGGTCGGCAATGAGCAGTTCTTC. Amino acids: CASSLLAVGNEQFF.

This clonotype was counted many times. The V and J genes are TRBV2 and TRBJ1-6, with D uncertain. The germline V gene has CDR1 SNHLY and CDR2 FYNNEI. The CDR3 is made up of 12 amino acids. V was clipped by 8 bases and J by 4 bases, with 6 bases between them. The CDR3 nucleotides are TGTGCCAGCTCTGGTTATAATTCACCCCTCCACTTT. It codes for CASSGYNSPLHF. The variable domain in full, with the rest retrieved from reference TRBV2 and TRBJ1-6, is EPEVTQTPSHQVTQMGQEVILRCVPISNHLYFYWYRQILGQKVEFLVSFYNNEISEKSEIFDDQFSVERPDGSNFTLKIRSTKLEDSAMYFCASSGYNSPLHFGNGTRLTVT.

This clonotype appeared many times. J is TRBJ1-1 and V is TRBV14; perhaps TRBD1 as D (5 bases). Trimming left V 4 bases short and J 3 bases short, with 18 bases between. CDR1 and CDR2 from the germline V gene are SGHDN and FVKESK. The CDR3 is 16 amino acids. CDR3 sequence: CASSRGDRLYYTEAFF. The DNA of the CDR3 is TGTGCCAGCAGCCGGGGGGATCGTCTGTACTACACTGAAGCTTTCTTT.

This clonotype turned up a few times. The rearrangement joins TRBV4-2 to TRBJ2-2; tentative D call: TRBD2 (5 bases). Trimming removed 1 base at V and 3 bases at J, with 15 bases between. The CDR3 has 17 amino acids. Germline CDR1 and CDR2: LGHNA and YNFKEQ. The CDR3 DNA sequence: TGTGCCAGCAGCCAAGTCCAAACTGGGAGTTACACCGGGGAGCTGTTTTTT. Protein product: CASSQVQTGSYTGELFF.

The table lists this clonotype with many counts. The rearrangement links TRBV6-2 or TRBV6-3 to TRBJ2-7, with TRBD1 matching over 7 bases. The CDR3 is 13 amino acids. CDR1 MNHEY and CDR2 SVGEGT come from the germline V gene. J lost 1 base, V lost 4 bases, and 1 base had no gene match. The CDR3: CASSWGQSYEQYF. The CDR3 DNA sequence: TGTGCCAGCAGTTGGGGACAGTCCTACGAGCAGTACTTC.

Ten or more counts support this clonotype. The rearrangement links TRBV6-5 to TRBJ2-2, with 9 bases lining up with TRBD1. The CDR3 spans 15 residues. The ends lost 2 bases at V and 5 bases at J; junction bases unmatched: 3. Germline values: CDR1 MNHEY, CDR2 SVGAGI. The CDR3 region is CASSYVGQGTGELFF. The CDR3 nucleotides read TGTGCCAGCAGTTACGTAGGACAGGGGACCGGGGAGCTGTTTTTT.

In its sample, this clonotype was seen many times. The J gene is TRBJ2-1, the V gene TRBV7-3; 10 bases line up with TRBD2. This CDR3 comprises 17 residues. Germline V gene lookup returns CDR1 SGHTA and CDR2 FQGTGA. The V and J ends lost 1 base and 6 bases, in that order; junction bases with no gene match: 9. The CDR3 sequence: CASSLKKVAGGSNEQFF. In DNA, the CDR3 is TGTGCCAGCAGCTTAAAGAAAGTAGCGGGGGGTTCCAATGAGCAGTTCTTC.

This clonotype was observed many times. DNA for the CDR3: TGTGCCAGCAGCCCCAGGGGCGATGAGCAGTTCTTC. This translates into CASSPRGDEQFF. The J gene is TRBJ2-1, the V gene TRBV28, with D possibly being TRBD1 (6 bases). The CDR3 contains 12 residues. Trimming left V 6 bases short and J 8 bases short, with 11 bases between. Germline CDR1 and CDR2: MDHEN and SYDVKM.

Ten or more counts support this clonotype. The chain uses TRBV6-6 and TRBJ1-4; D is unclear. Per the germline V gene, CDR1 is MNHNY and CDR2 is SVGAGI (reference sequence). The CDR3 is made up of 15 amino acids. V lost 0 bases and J lost 0, with 5 bases in between. This CDR3 is CASSYSASTNEKLFF. CDR3 DNA: TGTGCCAGCAGTTACTCGGCATCAACTAATGAAAAACTGTTTTTT.

Here the CDR3 reads CASSPANEQFF. DNA of the CDR3: TGCGCCAGCAGCCCCGCCAATGAGCAGTTCTTC. V and J are TRBV5-1 and TRBJ2-1; D remains unclear. CDR1 SGHRS and CDR2 YFSETQ come from the germline V gene. This CDR3 region has 11 residues. Trimming pared 4 bases from V and 6 bases from J, leaving 5 bases between.

This clonotype was recorded many times. The V gene is TRBV7-8, the J gene TRBJ1-2; maybe TRBD1 (5 bases). CDR3 size: 13 residues. Between the trimmed V and J ends, which lost 4 bases and 6 bases, there was a span of 12 bases. CDR1 is SGHVS and CDR2 is FQNEAQ in the germline V gene. CDR3 DNA: TGTGCCAGCAGCTATTCCGGGACTAATGGCTACACCTTC. Its protein is CASSYSGTNGYTF.

The sample holds many counts of this clonotype. V is TRBV6-2 or TRBV6-3 and J is TRBJ2-7; D possibly corresponds to TRBD1 (5 bases). Trimming removed 0 bases from V and 4 bases from J, with 7 bases in between. The CDR3 loop spans 13 amino acids. Germline V gives CDR1 MNHEY, CDR2 SVGEGT. The CDR3 here is CASSYSTEYEQYF. As DNA, the CDR3 is TGTGCCAGCAGTTACTCGACAGAATACGAGCAGTACTTC.

CDR3 nucleotides: TGCAGCGTCCAGGGAACAGATACGCAGTATTTT. It yields the protein CSVQGTDTQYF. This sequence joins TRBV29-1 and TRBJ2-3; tentatively, D is TRBD1 (5 bases). Trimming removed 6 bases from V and 3 bases from J, with 7 bases in between. The CDR3 runs 11 residues. The germline gives CDR1 SQVTM, CDR2 ANQGSEA.

The rearrangement uses TRBV20-1 and TRBJ1-1, with a possible D match to TRBD1 (6 bases). The CDR3 has 12 residues. CDR1 and CDR2 (germline): DFQATT, SNEGSKA (reference sequence). Trimming cost V 6 bases and J 1 base, with 9 bases left between them. The CDR3 nucleotides are TGCAGTGCCCTGGACAGGAACACTGAAGCTTTCTTT. As protein: CSALDRNTEAFF.

This clonotype was seen a handful of times. Here the CDR3 DNA reads TGTGCCAGTAGTATGGCAGGGGTGATGAACACCGGGGAGCTGTTTTTT. Protein sequence: CASSMAGVMNTGELFF. The chain carries TRBV19 and TRBJ2-2, with D tentatively TRBD1 (6 bases). V gave up 3 bases and J gave up 1 base, with 12 bases separating them. Germline V CDR1 and CDR2: LNHDA, SQIVND (reference sequence). The CDR3 has 16 residues.

This clonotype was counted at least ten times. The chain is built from TRBV4-1 and TRBJ2-3; D remains unclear. The CDR3 sequence is 14 residues long. Germline V lookup: CDR1 MGHRA, CDR2 YSYEKL. Trimming pared 1 base from V and 1 base from J, leaving 6 bases between. The CDR3 loop reads CASSQALRTDTQYF. The CDR3 bases are TGCGCCAGCAGCCAAGCTCTTCGCACAGATACGCAGTATTTT.

This clonotype was counted only a few times. This sequence joins TRBV7-2 and TRBJ1-1; TRBD1 agrees at 10 bases. The trim removed 3 bases at V and 3 bases at J, leaving 7 bases unmatched. The V gene's germline CDR1 is SGHTA and CDR2 FQGNSA. The CDR3 loop spans 16 amino acids. CDR3 protein: CASSFRDRGGHTEAFF. The CDR3 DNA is TGTGCCAGCAGCTTTAGGGACAGGGGAGGACACACTGAAGCTTTCTTT.

The table lists this clonotype with many counts. Here the CDR3 reads CASSLKVGGASYEQYF. For the CDR3, the DNA is TGTGCCAGCAGCTTAAAGGTCGGGGGGGCTTCCTACGAGCAGTACTTC. The gene calls are TRBV7-2 and TRBJ2-7; 8 bases line up with TRBD2. Trimming at V came to 2 bases and at J to 1 base, leaving 7 bases not matched to a gene. The length of the CDR3 is 16 residues. The germline V gene encodes CDR1 SGHTA and CDR2 FQGNSA.

Ten or more counts support this clonotype. The chain is built from TRBV29-1 and TRBJ2-1, with 9 bases aligning to TRBD2. The CDR3 runs to 16 residues. Trimming removed 0 bases from V and 1 base from J; junction bases left unmatched: 4. CDR1 is SQVTM and CDR2 is ANQGSEA in the germline V gene. The CDR3 DNA is TGCAGCGTTGAAGATCTGAGCGGGGGGTCCTACAATGAGCAGTTCTTC. It yields the protein CSVEDLSGGSYNEQFF.

In its sample, this clonotype was seen many times. The chain recombines TRBV5-5 with TRBJ2-1; D is perhaps TRBD1 (6 bases). CDR3 length equals 16 residues. CDR1 is SGHKS, CDR2 YYEKEE, per germline (reference sequence). V gave up 5 bases and J gave up 4 bases, with 19 bases separating them. This chain's CDR3 is CASRHSLRGEYNEQFF. The DNA for the CDR3 is TGTGCCAGCAGGCATTCACTCAGGGGCGAGTACAATGAGCAGTTCTTC.

This clonotype has ten or more counts. The chain links TRBV12-3 or TRBV12-4 to TRBJ1-3; no firm D call. The CDR3 loop spans 10 amino acids. V was pared by 11 bases and J by 0 bases, with 2 bases between. The CDR3 is CARSGNTIYF. In nucleotides, the CDR3 is TGTGCCCGCTCTGGAAACACCATATATTTT.